This record looks at one TCR beta chain sequence and its context. The CDR3 has 18 residues. Trimming at V came to 11 bases and at J to 0 bases, leaving 19 bases not matched to a gene. Germline V gene lookup returns CDR1 LGHDT and CDR2 YNNKEL (reference sequence). The source of the sample is a study of T cells after yellow fever vaccination. TCRdb analysed the 5' RACE reads with MiXCR anew, one entry per CDR3 protein. Among fewer than 400,000 distinct CDR3 sequences listed, under 7.5% were seen once. The rearrangement joins TRBV3-1 to TRBJ2-7, with TRBD1 identical over 10 bases. This clonotype originated in a man aged 25 to 45 who received the YFV17D yellow fever vaccine. The source material was PBMCs, sampled 5 days after the yellow fever booster vaccination. CDR3 nucleotides: TGTGCCTTCAGCAGAAGGAGGGACAGGGGTTTCAGCTCCTACGAGCAGTACTTC. Protein: CAFSRRRDRGFSSYEQYF.